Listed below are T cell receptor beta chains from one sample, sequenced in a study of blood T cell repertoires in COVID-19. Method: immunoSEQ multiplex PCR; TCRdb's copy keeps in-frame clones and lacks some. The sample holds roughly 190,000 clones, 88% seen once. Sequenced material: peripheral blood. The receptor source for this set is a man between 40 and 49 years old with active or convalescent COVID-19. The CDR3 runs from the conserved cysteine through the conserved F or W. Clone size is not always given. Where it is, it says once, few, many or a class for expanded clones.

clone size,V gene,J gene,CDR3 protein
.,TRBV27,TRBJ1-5,CAYGGGESQPQHF
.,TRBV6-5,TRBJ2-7,CASTDGLADHEQYF
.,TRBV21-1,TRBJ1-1,CASSTDGRIEAFF
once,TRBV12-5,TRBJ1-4,CASGFGGKVNEKLFF
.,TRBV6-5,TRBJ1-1,CASSRQTGGPEAFF
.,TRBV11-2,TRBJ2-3,CASSPRTSGTWNTQYF
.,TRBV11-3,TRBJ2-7,CASSHGRTSGNEQYF
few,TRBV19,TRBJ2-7,CASRAGQGAYEQYF
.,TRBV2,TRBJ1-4,CASSRTTTNEKLFF
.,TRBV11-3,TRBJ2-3,CASSPTSGSITDTQYF
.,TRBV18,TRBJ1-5,CASSPSQQGNQPQHF
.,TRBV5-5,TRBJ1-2,CASSLEPQGRSYGYTF
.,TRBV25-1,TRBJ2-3,CASSDRLAGATDTQYF
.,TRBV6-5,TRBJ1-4,CASSYSSVGGKLFF
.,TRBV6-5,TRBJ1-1,CASSSGQGHQRGAFF
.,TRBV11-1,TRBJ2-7,CASSLGGPRSSYEQYF
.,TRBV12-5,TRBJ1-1,CASGYPEGATEAFF
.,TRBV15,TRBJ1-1,CATRTLTGTAFF
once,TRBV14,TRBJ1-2,CASSPLEGGGYGYTF
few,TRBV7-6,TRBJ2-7,CASSEFEGQGASEQYF
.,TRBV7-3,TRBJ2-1,CASSLTGTPSYNEQFF
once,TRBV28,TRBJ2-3,CASISASDTQYF
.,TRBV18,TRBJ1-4,CASSPQGVTNEKLFF
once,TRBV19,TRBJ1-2,CASRTGGSYGYTF
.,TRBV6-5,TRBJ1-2,CASSYSAQRSDRGYTF
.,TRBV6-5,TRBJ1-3,CASRRDRGTGNTIYF
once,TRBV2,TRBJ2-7,CASSQQGIGYEQYF
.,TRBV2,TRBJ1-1,CASSTGRYTEAFF
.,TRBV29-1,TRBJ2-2,CSVARGDTGELFF